Sequencing of this TCR beta chain was carried out in a study of cytomegalovirus exposure and HLA in healthy donors. Study findings and constraints: Reports indicated that the classifier achieved high specificity and sensitivity in diagnosing cytomegalovirus status. Usually a TCR sequence was rare, but some public TCRs were found in many donors. By a later analysis, the bulk of CMV-associated TCR beta chains appeared HLA-restricted. TCR beta V- and J-gene trimming, according to a later analysis, was linked to a missense DCLRE1C variant.

13 Jbeta primers and 60 Vbeta primers were used for the PCR. Assay: immunoSEQ multiplex PCR; the TCRdb copy retains only in-frame clones and omits some. The sample lists roughly 120,000 clones; roughly 75% were seen once. Turning to this clone: Its specificity is not known.

Germline V lookup: CDR1 MDHEN, CDR2 SYDVKM. V was cut by 6 bases and J by 10 bases, with 22 bases left in between. The CDR3 covers 15 residues. The chain uses TRBV28 and TRBJ1-5; TRBD1 is a possible D gene (6 bases). Sequencing was done on a sample of PBMCs. This clonotype was obtained from a man aged 25 to 40 in good health and CMV-seronegative. The CDR3 nucleotides read TGTGCCAGCAGCAGAAACTCGCCAGGGGATCTCCCCCAGCATTTT. As protein: CASSRNSPGDLPQHF.